The clone carrying this T cell receptor delta chain was seen more than once but under ten times. With 0 bases clipped from V and 0 bases from J, the junction kept 11 bases outside the gene matches. The CDR3 has 18 amino acids. CDR1 is GEAIGNYY and CDR2 is EKD in the germline V gene. The sample belongs to a study of gamma-delta T cells after stem cell transplantation. TCRdb reanalyzed the RT-PCR reads using CATT. Here the sample table reports some 22 delta-chain clones. Specimen: gamma-delta T cells. This clonotype was sampled from a human donor. It is not recorded whose cells these are; they may come from a transplant donor. This table probably holds off-target reads from a library built for another chain. This rearrangement joins TRDV2 to TRDJ1; 8 bases map to TRDD3. CDR3 in amino acids: CACDTVVGDPRHTDKLIF. As DNA, the CDR3 is TGTGCCTGTGACACCGTGGTGGGGGATCCAAGGCACACCGATAAACTCATCTTT.